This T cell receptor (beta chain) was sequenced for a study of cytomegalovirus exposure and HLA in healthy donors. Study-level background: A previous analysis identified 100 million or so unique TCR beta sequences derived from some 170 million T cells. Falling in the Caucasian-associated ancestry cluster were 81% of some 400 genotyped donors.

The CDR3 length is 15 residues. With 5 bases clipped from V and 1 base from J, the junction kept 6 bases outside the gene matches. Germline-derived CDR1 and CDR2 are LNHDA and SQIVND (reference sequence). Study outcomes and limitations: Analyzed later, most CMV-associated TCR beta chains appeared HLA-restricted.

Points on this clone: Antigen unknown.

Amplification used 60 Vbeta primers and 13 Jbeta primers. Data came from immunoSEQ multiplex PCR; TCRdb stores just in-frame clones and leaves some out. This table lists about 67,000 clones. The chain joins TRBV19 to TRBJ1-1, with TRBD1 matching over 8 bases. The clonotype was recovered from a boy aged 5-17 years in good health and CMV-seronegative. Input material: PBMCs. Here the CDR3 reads CASSSTGQGNTEAFF. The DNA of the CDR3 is TGTGCCAGTAGTTCCACTGGACAGGGGAACACTGAAGCTTTCTTT.